The source of this T cell receptor beta chain is a study of blood T cell repertoires in COVID-19. Clones were read by immunoSEQ multiplex PCR, and TCRdb kept only the in-frame ones, dropping some. Among around 260,000 clones listed, approximately 85% were seen once. Germline loops: CDR1 WNHNN, CDR2 SYGVQD (reference sequence). This CDR3 spans 16 amino acids. V dropped 8 bases and J dropped 0 bases, with 17 bases sitting between them. This clonotype was obtained from a human donor with COVID-19, enrolled during active disease. The donor label of this sample is uncertain. The chain has TRBV10-1 and TRBJ1-3; weak D call: TRBD1 (5 bases). Sequencing was done on a sample of peripheral blood. The CDR3 reads CASSKYRHHSGNTIYF. CDR3 bases: TGCGCCAGCTCGAAGTACAGGCATCACTCTGGAAACACCATATATTTT.